This T cell receptor (beta chain) was observed in a study of shared clonotypes between healthy human individuals. TCRdb's table, derived via immunoSEQ multiplex PCR, lists solely in-frame clones and lacks some. The sample contains about 600,000 clones, roughly four fifths of which appear only once. Around 86 million PBMCs went into genomic DNA for unsorted samples. J lost 4 bases, V lost 6 bases, and 6 bases had no gene match. There are 15 residues in the CDR3. Germline V gene sequence: CDR1 SNHLY, CDR2 FYNNEI. The source material was PBMCs. The rearrangement joins TRBV2 to TRBJ2-7; 13 positions match TRBD2. This receptor was identified in a woman in her thirties or forties in good health. Some clones in this sample may be carry-over from other donors' samples. CDR3 loop: CASREGLAGQYEQYF. The CDR3 DNA reads as TGTGCCAGCAGAGAGGGACTAGCGGGACAGTACGAGCAGTACTTC.